This T cell receptor beta chain was sequenced for a study of CD8 T cells in Susac syndrome. Study details: Intravenous immunoglobulin alone or corticosteroids were being given to patients with Susac syndrome at blood draw, unless they were therapy-naive.

Bulk CD8+ and CD4+ cells came from magnetic negative isolation; CD8+ TEMRA by FACS. CDR1 SGHDT and CDR2 YYEEEE come from the germline V gene. The CDR3 runs 13 residues. The ends were cut back, 2 bases at V and 6 bases at J, with 9 bases in the middle. With random hexamers, roughly 0.45 to 1 ug RNA was reverse transcribed. TCRdb called the immunoSEQ multiplex PCR reads again in MiXCR, with one record for every CDR3 protein. The sample shows 150,000 to 160,000 distinct CDR3 sequences, roughly 95% of them seen only once. As to this clonotype: As yet, its antigen is unknown.

Findings of the study overall: Within Susac syndrome CD4+ T cell repertoires, clonal expansion was not evident.

The genes are TRBV5-6 and TRBJ2-1, with no clear D. This sequence was found in a human donor with Susac syndrome. Sequenced input: CD4+ T cells from PBMCs. As DNA, the CDR3 is TGTGCCAGCAGCTTTTTAGGGCCCAATGAGCAGTTCTTC. Its protein is CASSFLGPNEQFF.